The clone carrying this TCR beta chain was recorded only once. The data belong to a study of blood T cell repertoires in COVID-19. Study-level information: The United States, Italy and Spain were the sources of the acute and convalescent COVID-19 samples.

The V end lost 3 bases, the J end lost 1 base, and 6 bases lay between the germline ends. CDR1 and CDR2 from the germline V gene are LNHDA and SQIVND (reference sequence). The CDR3 consists of 14 residues. Source study methods: The assay estimated nucleated cells by amplifying reference gene primers. Only in-frame clones appear in the TCRdb table, and some are missing; sequencing was by immunoSEQ multiplex PCR. V and J calls and clone size are given by that table; D and trimming were obtained from the DNA. This sample has 150,000 to 200,000 clones, with roughly 89% found just once. Participants were aged roughly 18 to 90 years, lived in 20 to 30 US areas, and enrolled virtually.

Input material: PBMCs or T cells enriched from blood (not recorded which). The rearrangement joins TRBV19 to TRBJ2-2; the D is unclear. This clonotype was obtained from a middle-aged woman with acute COVID-19. CDR3 sequence (DNA): TGTGCCAGTAGTATTGCAGTGAACACCGGGGAGCTGTTTTTT. Its translation: CASSIAVNTGELFF.